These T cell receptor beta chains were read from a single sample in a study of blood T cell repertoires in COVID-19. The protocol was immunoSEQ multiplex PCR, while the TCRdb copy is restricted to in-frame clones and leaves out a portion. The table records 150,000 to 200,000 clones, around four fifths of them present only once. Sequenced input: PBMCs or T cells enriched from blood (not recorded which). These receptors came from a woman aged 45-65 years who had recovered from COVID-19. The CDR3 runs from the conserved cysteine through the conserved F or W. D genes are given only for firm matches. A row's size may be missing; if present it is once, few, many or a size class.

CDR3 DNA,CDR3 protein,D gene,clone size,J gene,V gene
TGTGCCAGCAGCTTAGTGACGGGGGAGCAGTACTTC,CASSLVTGEQYF,NA,NA,TRBJ2-7,TRBV7-9
TGTGCCAGCAGCCAAGCAGGTGAGCAGTTCTTC,CASSQAGEQFF,NA,NA,TRBJ2-1,TRBV14
TGTGCCAGCAGTTACATCGGGACTTTCCACAATGAGCAGTTCTTC,CASSYIGTFHNEQFF,NA,once,TRBJ2-1,TRBV6-2/TRBV6-3
TGTGCCAGCAGCCAAGAGACCCGACAAAATTCACCCCTCCACTTT,CASSQETRQNSPLHF,NA,NA,TRBJ1-6,TRBV4-2
TGTGCCAGCAGCACGACAGAGAACTATGGCTACACCTTC,CASSTTENYGYTF,NA,once,TRBJ1-2,TRBV7-8
TGTGCCAGCCGGGGGGCCCAGGGAGGGGATAATGAGCAGTTCTTC,CASRGAQGGDNEQFF,NA,NA,TRBJ2-1,TRBV18
TGTGCCAGCACCCCCCCGATGGGAGGTGGCTACACCTTC,CASTPPMGGGYTF,NA,NA,TRBJ1-2,TRBV6-6
TGTGCCAGCAGTACTCCGGGACAGTCTAAAAACATTCAGTACTTC,CASSTPGQSKNIQYF,TRBD1,NA,TRBJ2-4,TRBV28
TGCGCCAGCAGCTTGGTCGGAGATACGCAGTATTTT,CASSLVGDTQYF,NA,once,TRBJ2-3,TRBV5-1
TGCGCCAGCAGCCCTCAGGCGAGGGAGGAAGAGACCCAGTACTTC,CASSPQAREEETQYF,NA,NA,TRBJ2-5,TRBV5-1
TGTGCCAGCAGTTACTCCCGGGACATCGAAAAACTGTTTTTT,CASSYSRDIEKLFF,NA,NA,TRBJ1-4,TRBV6-5
TGTGCCAGCAGCTGGACAGGGGGTGGGAATCAGCCCCAGCATTTT,CASSWTGGGNQPQHF,TRBD1,NA,TRBJ1-5,TRBV5-5
TGTGCCAGCAGACCTTACAGGGTGGACTCTGAAGCTTTCTTT,CASRPYRVDSEAFF,NA,NA,TRBJ1-1,TRBV27
TGTGCCAGCAGCCCAATTACCCCGGGTCAGTCTGGGGCCAACGTCCTGACTTTC,CASSPITPGQSGANVLTF,NA,NA,TRBJ2-6,TRBV3-1/TRBV3-2
TGTGCCAGCAGTTACTCTAGCGGGAGCCACACCTCGGGCCCTGTCAATGAGCAGTTCTTC,CASSYSSGSHTSGPVNEQFF,TRBD2,few,TRBJ2-1,TRBV6-2/TRBV6-3
TGTGCCAGCAGTTCCGCCGGTTTTCCCTACGAGCAGTACTTC,CASSSAGFPYEQYF,NA,few,TRBJ2-7,TRBV11-2
TGTGCCAGCAGCCCGACAGGGGACCTTACCGGGGAGCTGTTTTTT,CASSPTGDLTGELFF,TRBD1,NA,TRBJ2-2,TRBV7-9
TGTGCCATCAGTGAGTCGATCGTTCGGGCCTACGAGCAGTACTTC,CAISESIVRAYEQYF,NA,NA,TRBJ2-7,TRBV10-3
TGTGCCAGCAGTAGACCGGGACATAACACCGGGGAGCTGTTTTTT,CASSRPGHNTGELFF,NA,once,TRBJ2-2,TRBV27
TGTGCCAGCAGCTTTCAGGGCTCACTCTATGGCTACACCTTC,CASSFQGSLYGYTF,NA,NA,TRBJ1-2,TRBV7-2
TGCGCCAGCAGCTTGGCCGGCCGGGGGTCCTACGAGCAGTACTTC,CASSLAGRGSYEQYF,NA,NA,TRBJ2-7,TRBV5-1
TGTGCCAGTAGCCAGTCGGGAATGAGCTCCTACGAGCAGTACTTC,CASSQSGMSSYEQYF,NA,NA,TRBJ2-7,TRBV19
TGCGCCAGCAGCCTATCCGAGGGTCAGGCGACCTACGAGCAGTACTTC,CASSLSEGQATYEQYF,NA,NA,TRBJ2-7,TRBV4-1